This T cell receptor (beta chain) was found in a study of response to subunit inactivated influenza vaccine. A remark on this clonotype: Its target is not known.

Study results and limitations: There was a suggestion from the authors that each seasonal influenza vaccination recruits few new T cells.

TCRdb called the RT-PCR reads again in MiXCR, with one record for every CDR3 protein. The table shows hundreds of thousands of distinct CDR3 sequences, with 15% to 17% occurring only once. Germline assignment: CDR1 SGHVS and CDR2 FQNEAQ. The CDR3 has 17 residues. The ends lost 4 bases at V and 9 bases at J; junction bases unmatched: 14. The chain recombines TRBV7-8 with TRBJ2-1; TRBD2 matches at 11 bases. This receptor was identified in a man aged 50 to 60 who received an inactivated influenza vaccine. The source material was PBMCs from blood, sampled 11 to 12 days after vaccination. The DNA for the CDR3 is TGTGCCAGCAGCTGGCGGGCACTAGCGGGAGTTTCACCTGAGCAGTTCTTC. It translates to CASSWRALAGVSPEQFF.